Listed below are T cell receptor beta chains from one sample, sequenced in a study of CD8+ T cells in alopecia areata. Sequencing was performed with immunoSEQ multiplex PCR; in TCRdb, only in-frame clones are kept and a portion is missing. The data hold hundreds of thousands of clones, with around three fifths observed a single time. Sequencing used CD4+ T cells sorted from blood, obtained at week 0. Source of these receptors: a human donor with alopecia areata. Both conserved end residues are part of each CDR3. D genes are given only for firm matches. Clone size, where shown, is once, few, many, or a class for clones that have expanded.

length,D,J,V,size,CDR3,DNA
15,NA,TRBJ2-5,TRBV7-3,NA,CASSERPGPQETQYF,TGTGCCAGCAGCGAACGTCCAGGGCCGCAAGAGACCCAGTACTTC
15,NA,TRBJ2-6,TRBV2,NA,CASTTSTSGANVLTF,TGTGCCAGCACAACCAGTACCTCTGGGGCCAACGTCCTGACTTTC
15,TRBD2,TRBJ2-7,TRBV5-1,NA,CASSTAGTSGYEQYF,TGCGCCAGCAGCACGGCCGGGACTAGCGGGTACGAGCAGTACTTC
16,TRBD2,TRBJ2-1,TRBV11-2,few,CASSFRLAGIYNEQFF,TGTGCCAGCAGCTTTAGGCTAGCGGGGATCTACAATGAGCAGTTCTTC
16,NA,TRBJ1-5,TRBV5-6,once,CASSASREKSNQPQHF,TGTGCCAGCAGCGCTTCGAGGGAAAAAAGCAATCAGCCCCAGCATTTT
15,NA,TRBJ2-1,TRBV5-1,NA,CASSLSPGSYNEQFF,TGCGCCAGCAGCTTGAGCCCTGGCTCCTACAATGAGCAGTTCTTC
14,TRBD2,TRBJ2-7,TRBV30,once,CAWGTGTREAEQYF,TGTGCCTGGGGGACCGGGACCCGGGAGGCCGAGCAGTACTTC
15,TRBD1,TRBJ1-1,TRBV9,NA,CASSVGRQGNTEAFF,TGTGCCAGCAGCGTAGGCAGACAGGGGAACACTGAAGCTTTCTTT
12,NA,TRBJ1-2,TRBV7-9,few,CASSPTVYGYTF,TGTGCCAGCAGCCCGACGGTGTATGGCTACACCTTC
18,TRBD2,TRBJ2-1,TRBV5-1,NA,CASRGLAGEFRSYNEQFF,TGCGCCAGCAGGGGCCTTGCGGGAGAGTTTCGGTCCTACAATGAGCAGTTCTTC
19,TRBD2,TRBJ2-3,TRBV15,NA,CATSITPSGRLSSTDTQYF,TGTGCCACCAGCATAACACCTAGCGGGAGGCTTTCGAGCACAGATACGCAGTATTTT
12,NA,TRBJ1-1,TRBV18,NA,CASSPDYTEAFF,TGTGCCAGCTCACCGGACTACACTGAAGCTTTCTTT
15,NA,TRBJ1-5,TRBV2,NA,CASSDSGLKGQPQHF,TGTGCCAGCAGTGACTCGGGTTTAAAGGGTCAGCCCCAGCATTTT
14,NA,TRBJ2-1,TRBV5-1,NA,CASSHQTGRDEQFF,TGCGCCAGCAGCCATCAGACAGGGAGGGATGAGCAGTTCTTC
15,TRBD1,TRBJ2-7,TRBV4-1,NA,CASSRSPGGSYEQYF,TGCGCCAGCAGCCGAAGCCCAGGGGGATCCTACGAGCAGTACTTC
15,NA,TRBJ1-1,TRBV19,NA,CASSPGATGNTEAFF,TGTGCCAGTAGTCCCGGGGCCACTGGGAACACTGAAGCTTTCTTT
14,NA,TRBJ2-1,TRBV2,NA,CASTMDQPEDEQFF,TGTGCCAGCACCATGGACCAACCTGAGGATGAGCAGTTCTTC
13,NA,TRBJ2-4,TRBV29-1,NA,CSAGPRAKNIQYF,TGCAGCGCGGGCCCCCGGGCCAAAAACATTCAGTACTTC
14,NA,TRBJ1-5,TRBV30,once,CAWSRESGNQPQHF,TGTGCCTGGAGTCGGGAGTCGGGCAATCAGCCCCAGCATTTT
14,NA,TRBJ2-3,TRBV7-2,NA,CASSPAFSSDTQYF,TGTGCCAGCAGTCCCGCCTTCTCCTCAGATACGCAGTATTTT
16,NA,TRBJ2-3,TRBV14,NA,CASSPSQGFSTDTQYF,TGTGCCAGCAGCCCGAGTCAAGGGTTCTCCACAGATACGCAGTATTTT
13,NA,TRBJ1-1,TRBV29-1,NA,CSVQGRLNTEAFF,TGCAGCGTTCAAGGTCGATTGAACACTGAAGCTTTCTTT
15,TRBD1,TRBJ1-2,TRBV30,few,CAWSPSDREGYGYTF,TGTGCCTGGAGCCCCTCCGACAGGGAAGGGTATGGCTACACCTTC
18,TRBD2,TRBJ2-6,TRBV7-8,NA,CASSARLAGVSGANVLTF,TGTGCCAGCAGCGCGAGACTAGCGGGAGTTTCTGGGGCCAACGTCCTGACTTTC
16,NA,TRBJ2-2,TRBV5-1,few,CASRETAYLNTGELFF,TGCGCCAGCAGAGAGACAGCTTACTTGAACACCGGGGAGCTGTTTTTT
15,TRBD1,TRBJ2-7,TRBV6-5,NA,CASSYSSRGSYEQYF,TGTGCCAGCAGTTACTCGAGCAGGGGGAGCTACGAGCAGTACTTC
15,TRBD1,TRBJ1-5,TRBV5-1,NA,CASSLGQGAWQPQHF,TGCGCCAGCAGCTTGGGACAGGGGGCTTGGCAGCCCCAGCATTTT
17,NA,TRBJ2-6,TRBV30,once,CAWSAVGASSGANVLTF,TGTGCCTGGAGCGCCGTGGGGGCTAGCTCTGGGGCCAACGTCCTGACTTTC
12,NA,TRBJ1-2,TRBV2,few,CASSEGFYGYTF,TGTGCCAGCAGTGAAGGGTTCTATGGCTACACCTTC
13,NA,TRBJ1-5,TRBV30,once,CAWSLQENQPQHF,TGTGCCTGGAGTCTACAGGAAAATCAGCCCCAGCATTTT
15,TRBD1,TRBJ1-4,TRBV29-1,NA,CSVEMRNRGNEKLFF,TGCAGCGTTGAAATGAGGAACAGGGGGAATGAAAAACTGTTTTTT
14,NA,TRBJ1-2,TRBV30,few,CAWSTEPKPMGYTF,TGTGCCTGGAGTACAGAGCCTAAGCCTATGGGCTACACCTTC
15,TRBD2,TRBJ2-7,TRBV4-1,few,CASSPDGRAVYEQYF,TGCGCCAGCAGCCCCGACGGGAGGGCCGTATACGAGCAGTACTTC
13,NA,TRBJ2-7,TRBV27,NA,CASSLVAVGEQYF,TGTGCCAGCAGTTTGGTAGCCGTGGGGGAGCAGTACTTC
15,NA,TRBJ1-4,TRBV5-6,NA,CASSQTGNSSEKLFF,TGTGCCAGCAGCCAAACAGGGAACTCTTCTGAAAAACTGTTTTTT
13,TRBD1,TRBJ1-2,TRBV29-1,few,CSVAGTEIYGYTF,TGCAGCGTTGCCGGGACAGAGATCTATGGCTACACCTTC
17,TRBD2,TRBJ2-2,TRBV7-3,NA,CASSLWSSGGYTGELFF,TGTGCCAGCAGCTTATGGTCCAGCGGGGGGTACACCGGGGAGCTGTTTTTT
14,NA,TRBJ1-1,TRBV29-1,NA,CSVDESNSGGEAFF,TGCAGCGTTGACGAATCCAACAGTGGCGGTGAAGCTTTCTTT
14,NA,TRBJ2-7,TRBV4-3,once,CASSRATGRGEQYF,TGCGCCAGCAGCCGGGCAACGGGGCGCGGGGAGCAGTACTTC
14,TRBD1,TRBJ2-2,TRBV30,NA,CAWGRGWNTGELFF,TGTGCCTGGGGCAGGGGGTGGAACACCGGGGAGCTGTTTTTT
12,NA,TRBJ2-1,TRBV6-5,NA,CASSYGRGQQFF,TGTGCCAGCAGTTACGGCCGGGGACAGCAGTTCTTC
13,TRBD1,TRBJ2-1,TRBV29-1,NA,CSARQGVYNEQFF,TGCAGCGCCCGACAGGGGGTCTACAATGAGCAGTTCTTC
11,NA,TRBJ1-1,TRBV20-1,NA,CSASMNTEAFF,TGCAGTGCTTCCATGAACACTGAAGCTTTCTTT
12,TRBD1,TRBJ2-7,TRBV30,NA,CAWTRGRGEQYF,TGTGCCTGGACAAGGGGGCGCGGCGAGCAGTACTTC